This T cell receptor beta chain was observed in a study of T cells in Graves' hyperthyroidism and ophthalmopathy. RNA transcripts provided the source from which TCR beta CDR3 regions were amplified. The TCR CDR3 first-round RT-PCR relied on the HTBI primer set. A single record per CDR3 protein comes from TCRdb applying MiXCR to the multiplex PCR reads. The sample contains hundreds of thousands of distinct CDR3 sequences, nearly 15% of which appear only once. This clonotype was seen a few times. Its matching antigen is unknown. Findings of the study overall: With a median lead of 6.5 months before onset, the model predicted ophthalmopathy.

Trimming took 6 bases from V and 5 from J, leaving 13 bases between them. This CDR3 has 13 residues. Germline CDR1 MNHEY, CDR2 SVGEGT. The origin of this receptor is a woman aged 55-70 years with Graves' ophthalmopathy. V is TRBV6-2 or TRBV6-3 and J is TRBJ2-5; D is ambiguous. The sample comprised blood. CDR3 protein: CASRATSRETQYF. For the CDR3, the DNA is TGTGCCAGCAGGGCAACATCGCGGGAGACCCAGTACTTC.